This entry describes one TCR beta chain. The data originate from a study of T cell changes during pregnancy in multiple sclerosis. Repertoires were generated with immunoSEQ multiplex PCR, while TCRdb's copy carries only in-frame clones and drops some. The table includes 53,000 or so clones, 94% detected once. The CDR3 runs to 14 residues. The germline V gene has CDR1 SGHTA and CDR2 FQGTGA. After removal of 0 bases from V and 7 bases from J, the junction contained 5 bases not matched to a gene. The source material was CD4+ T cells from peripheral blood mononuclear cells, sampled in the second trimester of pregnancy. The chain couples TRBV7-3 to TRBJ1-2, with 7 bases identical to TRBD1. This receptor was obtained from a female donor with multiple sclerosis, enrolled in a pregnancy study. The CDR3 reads CASSLTGGGPGYTF. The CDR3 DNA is TGTGCCAGCAGCTTAACAGGGGGCGGACCTGGCTACACCTTC.